The 25 T cell receptor beta chains listed next were all sequenced from one sample in a study of human T cells and chemical hapten exposure. Sample time point: pre-sensitization, week 0. The treatment denotes: therapeutic diphenylcyclopropenone sensitization with weekly scalp DPC. TCRdb independently ran MiXCR on the RACE reads; one entry per CDR3 protein. The sample holds 300,000 to 450,000 distinct CDR3 sequences, approximately 5.1% seen once. The sequencing used whole blood, collected in connection with sensitization to the hapten diphenylcyclopropenone (DPC). The receptors originated from a woman aged 45-59 years with alopecia areata. Some clones in this sample may be carry-over from other donors' samples.

The sample holds many counts of this clonotype. The chain uses TRBV18 and TRBJ2-7; the match to TRBD2 covers 9 bases. CDR3 length equals 13 residues. The ends lost 6 bases at V and 5 bases at J; junction bases unmatched: 5. Germline assignment: CDR1 KGHSH and CDR2 LQKENI. CDR3 sequence (DNA): TGTGCCAGCTCGCCCGGGACTAGCAACGAGCAGTACTTC. Encoded protein: CASSPGTSNEQYF. Complete variable domain (other parts from reference TRBV18 and TRBJ2-7): NAGVMQNPRHLVRRRGQEARLRCSPMKGHSHVYWYRQLPEEGLKFMVYLQKENIIDESGMPKERFSAEFPKEGPSILRIQQVVRGDSAAYFCASSPGTSNEQYFGPGTRLTVT.

This clonotype has just a few counts. The chain recombines TRBV6-5 with TRBJ2-1, with 12 bases that match TRBD1. V shed 1 base and J 8 bases; nucleotides not matched to a gene: 9. The germline CDR1 and CDR2 sequences are MNHEY and SVGAGI. This CDR3 is built from 17 residues. The CDR3 DNA reads TGTGCCAGCAGTTACTATAACCGGGACAGGGGGCTCTATGAGCAGTTCTTC. Translating it yields CASSYYNRDRGLYEQFF.

This clonotype occurred many times. The gene calls are TRBV25-1 and TRBJ2-7; D ambiguous. Trimming pared 2 bases from V and 2 bases from J, leaving 10 bases between. The CDR3 is made up of 14 amino acids. The germline gives CDR1 MGHDK, CDR2 SYGVNS. CDR3 protein: CASSEPGHTYEQYF. The CDR3 DNA reads TGTGCCAGCAGTGAACCCGGGCATACCTACGAGCAGTACTTC.

V usage is TRBV6-1 and J usage is TRBJ2-5; D may be TRBD1 or TRBD2 (5 bases each). Germline-derived CDR1 and CDR2 are MNHNS and SASEGT. CDR3 size: 16 residues. V shed 5 bases and J shed 5 bases, with 21 bases lying between them. The CDR3 sequence: CASSTIAKGPGETQYF. CDR3 coding DNA: TGTGCCAGCAGTACAATTGCTAAGGGACCAGGGGAGACCCAGTACTTC.

This clonotype was picked up many times. The CDR3 DNA sequence: TGTGCCAGCAGTTTTCCCGGGCGGCGGACAGCTGGAAACACCATATATTTT. This encodes CASSFPGRRTAGNTIYF. The V call is TRBV12-3 or TRBV12-4, the J call TRBJ1-3, with D possibly being TRBD1 (6 bases). There are 17 residues in the CDR3. Trimming shortened V by 3 bases and J by 2 bases, and 17 bases separated the two germline ends.

This clonotype was counted at least ten times. The chain links TRBV3-1 to TRBJ2-7; tentatively, D is TRBD2 (7 bases). This CDR3 has 14 residues. Germline V lookup: CDR1 LGHDT, CDR2 YNNKEL (reference sequence). The ends were cut back, 4 bases at V and 3 bases at J, with 13 bases in the middle. The CDR3 loop is CASSLGGGLYEQYF. CDR3 sequence (DNA): TGTGCCAGCAGCCTGGGGGGGGGCCTCTACGAGCAGTACTTC.

The table lists this clonotype with a few counts. This chain connects TRBV9 to TRBJ2-5, with TRBD1 identical over 7 bases. V lost 0 bases, J lost 2 bases, and 7 bases stayed unmatched. CDR1 SGDLS and CDR2 YYNGEE come from the germline V gene. This CDR3 is built from 16 residues. Written as DNA, the CDR3 is TGTGCCAGCAGCGTAGAGACAGGGAATTTGCAAGAGACCCAGTACTTC. It codes for CASSVETGNLQETQYF.

The chain links TRBV30 to TRBJ2-7; 7 bases are shared with TRBD1. CDR1 GTSNPN and CDR2 SVGIG come from the germline V gene (reference sequence). V shed 5 bases, J shed 3 bases, and the junction held 4 bases outside the gene matches. The CDR3 loop spans 12 amino acids. CDR3 nucleotides: TGTGCCTGGGGGGGACAGTACTACGAGCAGTACTTC. Translation gives CAWGGQYYEQYF.

The chain employs TRBV7-2 and TRBJ2-1, with D perhaps being TRBD1 or TRBD2 (5 bases each). Per germline, CDR1 SGHTA and CDR2 FQGNSA. The CDR3 runs to 13 residues. V lost 1 base and J 10 bases, leaving 11 bases between the germline ends. The CDR3 DNA sequence: TGTGCCAGCAGCTTAGGAACGGGGCAGGAGCAGTTCTTC. It yields the protein CASSLGTGQEQFF.

This clonotype showed up just a few times. The V and J genes are TRBV27 and TRBJ2-3, with no clear D. The CDR3 is made up of 13 amino acids. V shed 6 bases and J shed 3 bases, with 10 bases lying between them. CDR1 and CDR2 from the germline V gene are MNHEY and SMNVEV (reference sequence). The CDR3 region is CASSRPETDTQYF. DNA of the CDR3: TGTGCCAGCAGCCGACCGGAAACAGATACGCAGTATTTT.

This clonotype was detected ten times or more. V and J are TRBV20-1 and TRBJ1-5, with TRBD1 matching over 8 bases. The germline V gene encodes CDR1 DFQATT and CDR2 SNEGSKA (reference sequence). V lost 2 bases, J lost 2 bases, and 2 bases stayed unmatched. The CDR3 is 14 amino acids. CDR3 protein: CSARTGGGNQPQHF. For the CDR3, the DNA is TGCAGTGCTAGAACAGGGGGTGGCAATCAGCCCCAGCATTTT.

There are many counts of this clonotype. Written as DNA, the CDR3 is TGTGCCAGCTCACCACCGGCAGGGGCTCCGTCTGGGGCCAACGTCCTGACTTTC. Translated: CASSPPAGAPSGANVLTF. V gene TRBV18 combines with J gene TRBJ2-6, with D possibly TRBD1 on 6 matching bases. Per the germline V gene, CDR1 is KGHSH and CDR2 is LQKENI. V was shortened by 0 bases and J by 1 base, with 13 bases between the two germline ends. The CDR3 is made up of 18 amino acids.

This clonotype was seen a handful of times. The gene calls are TRBV5-6 and TRBJ2-7, with D unclear. V was trimmed by 0 bases and J by 2 bases, leaving 12 bases between them. The germline gives CDR1 SGHDT, CDR2 YYEEEE. The length of the CDR3 is 15 residues. The CDR3 is CASSLVGSLAYEQYF. The CDR3 DNA is TGTGCCAGCAGCTTGGTGGGGTCGCTTGCCTACGAGCAGTACTTC.

This clonotype was observed at least ten times. This sequence joins TRBV28 and TRBJ2-3, with 8 bases that match TRBD2. Per germline, CDR1 MDHEN and CDR2 SYDVKM. CDR3 length: 14 residues. The trim removed 10 bases at V and 6 bases at J, leaving 12 bases unmatched. Here the CDR3 reads CATTAGVPPDTQYF. The CDR3 DNA reads as TGTGCCACCACAGCGGGAGTTCCTCCGGATACGCAGTATTTT.

The chain is built from TRBV7-9 and TRBJ2-2; weak D call: TRBD2 (6 bases). The ends were cut back, 4 bases at V and 6 bases at J, with 12 bases in the middle. In germline, CDR1 is SEHNR, CDR2 FQNEAQ (reference sequence). The CDR3 spans 14 residues. This CDR3 is CASSSGTYPGELFF. CDR3 in DNA: TGTGCCAGCAGCTCCGGGACTTACCCCGGGGAGCTGTTTTTT.

The chain links TRBV10-3 to TRBJ2-7; weak D call: TRBD1 (5 bases). V dropped 0 bases and J dropped 5 bases, with 11 bases sitting between them. The CDR3 is 14 amino acids. Looked up from germline, CDR1 is ENHRY and CDR2 is SYGVKD. CDR3 in amino acids: CAISESSQGNEQYF. Here the CDR3 DNA reads TGTGCCATCAGTGAGTCGTCTCAGGGCAACGAGCAGTACTTC.

This clonotype was seen ten or more times. The chain recombines TRBV10-3 with TRBJ1-1; 9 bases are shared with TRBD1. Germline values: CDR1 ENHRY, CDR2 SYGVKD. CDR3 length: 14 residues. J lost 5 bases, V lost 6 bases, and 7 bases had no gene match. The CDR3 is CAIRTGQGNTEAFF. The CDR3 DNA is TGTGCCATCAGGACGGGACAGGGAAATACTGAAGCTTTCTTT.

This clonotype has a count of ten or more. V usage is TRBV9 and J usage is TRBJ2-3, with 10 bases identical to TRBD2. Losses at the gene ends were 1 base for V and 5 bases for J; bases not matched to a gene: 4. The CDR3 extends over 15 amino acids. The germline CDR1 and CDR2 sequences are SGDLS and YYNGEE. The CDR3 sequence is CASSVKLAGEDTQYF. The DNA for the CDR3 is TGTGCCAGCAGCGTAAAGCTAGCGGGAGAAGATACGCAGTATTTT.

This clonotype was found many times. This chain uses TRBV7-9 with TRBJ2-7, with 7 positions matching TRBD1. Germline CDR1 and CDR2: SEHNR and FQNEAQ (reference sequence). Trimming removed 2 bases from V and 1 base from J; junction bases left unmatched: 14. This CDR3 has 18 residues. The CDR3 here is CASSLPGQSRFQSYEQYF. CDR3 DNA sequence: TGTGCCAGCAGCTTACCGGGACAGAGCCGATTCCAATCCTACGAGCAGTACTTC.

This clonotype was detected only a few times. The chain employs TRBV6-6 and TRBJ1-6; no reliable D call. Per germline, CDR1 MNHNY and CDR2 SVGAGI (reference sequence). The CDR3 extends over 13 amino acids. The V and J ends lost 5 bases and 14 bases respectively, with 16 bases between them. The CDR3 protein is CASSPRTAQALHF. CDR3 nucleotide sequence: TGTGCCAGCAGTCCCAGAACCGCCCAGGCCCTCCACTTT.

In this sample, this clonotype turned up a few times. This sequence joins TRBV7-2 and TRBJ2-5; D ambiguous. The CDR3 spans 14 residues. Germline lookup yields CDR1 SGHTA and CDR2 FQGNSA. Trimming removed 1 base from V and 0 bases from J, with 6 bases in between. In DNA form, the CDR3 reads TGTGCCAGCAGCTTAGATACGTACCAAGAGACCCAGTACTTC. It specifies CASSLDTYQETQYF.

This clonotype was counted a few times. Here the CDR3 DNA reads TGCGCCAGCAGCCGCCCGGGGGCCGAGAGGACCGGGGAGCTGTTTTTT. Amino acids: CASSRPGAERTGELFF. The chain carries TRBV5-1 and TRBJ2-2; D could derive from TRBD1 or TRBD2 (6 bases each). The CDR3 sequence is 16 residues long. With 4 bases removed from V and 5 bases from J, the gap between germline ends came to 18 bases. Looked up from germline, CDR1 is SGHRS and CDR2 is YFSETQ. Supplemented by reference TRBV5-1 and TRBJ2-2, the full variable domain reads KAGVTQTPRYLIKTRGQQVTLSCSPISGHRSVSWYQQTPGQGLQFLFEYFSETQRNKGNFPGRFSGRQFSNSRSEMNVSTLELGDSALYLCASSRPGAERTGELFFGEGSRLTVL.

This clonotype was observed a few times. The genes are TRBV28 and TRBJ2-1, with 9 bases aligning to TRBD2. J lost 2 bases, V lost 3 bases, and 5 bases had no gene match. This CDR3 comprises 16 residues. Germline assignment: CDR1 MDHEN and CDR2 SYDVKM. CDR3 coding DNA: TGTGCCAGCAGTTTTGGGCTAGCGGGGCCCTACAATGAGCAGTTCTTC. This sequence encodes CASSFGLAGPYNEQFF. The whole variable domain, filled in from reference TRBV28 and TRBJ2-1, reads DVKVTQSSRYLVKRTGEKVFLECVQDMDHENMFWYRQDPGLGLRLIYFSYDVKMKEKGDIPEGYSVSREKKERFSLILESASTNQTSMYLCASSFGLAGPYNEQFFGPGTRLTVL.

This clonotype showed up many times. The rearrangement uses TRBV29-1 and TRBJ2-1; 10 nucleotides line up with TRBD2. The CDR3 is made up of 13 amino acids. Germline V lookup: CDR1 SQVTM, CDR2 ANQGSEA. Trimming at V came to 3 bases and at J to 10 bases, leaving 6 bases not matched to a gene. CDR3 nucleotide sequence: TGCAGCGTTGAGGGCTTAGCGGGAGGCGAGCAGTTCTTC. It yields the protein CSVEGLAGGEQFF.

This clonotype has ten or more counts. The rearrangement links TRBV28 to TRBJ2-2; D is possibly TRBD1 (5 bases). The germline CDR1 and CDR2 sequences are MDHEN and SYDVKM. V was pared by 5 bases and J by 5 bases, with 9 bases between. The CDR3 length is 13 residues. CDR3 loop: CASSPGRTGELFF. CDR3 nucleotides: TGTGCCAGCAGTCCAGGGCGAACCGGGGAGCTGTTTTTT. Full variable domain (remainder filled in from reference TRBV28 and TRBJ2-2): DVKVTQSSRYLVKRTGEKVFLECVQDMDHENMFWYRQDPGLGLRLIYFSYDVKMKEKGDIPEGYSVSREKKERFSLILESASTNQTSMYLCASSPGRTGELFFGEGSRLTVL.